The sequence of this TCR beta chain was determined in a study of identical twins. This clonotype has more than one count but fewer than ten. Its antigen remains unknown. Trimming cost V 1 base and J 0 bases, with 10 bases left between them. Germline values: CDR1 DFQATT, CDR2 SNEGSKA (reference sequence). CDR3 length equals 15 residues. Findings and limits, study-wide: Sharing of beta out-of-frame sequences by twins showed a weaker excess.

Template switching added a universal primer binding site, and final cDNA carried unique molecular identifiers. Using its own MiXCR run on the 5' RACE reads, TCRdb lists one record per CDR3 protein. The profile shows some 790,000 distinct CDR3 sequences, around a sixth of them singletons. Only healthy Caucasians were enrolled as donors. In addition, the sample was reused for a study of T cells expressing NK-cell markers. From that paper: It remained uncertain whether the expanded NKG2C+ T cell clones were specific for HCMV antigens.

The chain is built from TRBV20-1 and TRBJ1-5, with a weak D call TRBD1 (5 bases). Material for sequencing was PBMCs. This receptor was obtained from a woman aged 18-29 years in good health. The CDR3 nucleotides read TGCAGTGCTAGAGGCCTGGGGGTTAGCAATCAGCCCCAGCATTTT. This translates into CSARGLGVSNQPQHF.